The entry that follows covers one T cell receptor beta chain sequence. Its specificity is unknown. The data were taken from a study of PD-1 blockade in classical Hodgkin lymphoma. Study-wide results and caveats: Exclusion covered patients beginning nivolumab under 1 year post-ASCT.

Clones were sequenced by immunoSEQ multiplex PCR, and TCRdb holds only the in-frame ones, with some missing. This table holds about 89,000 clones, roughly nine tenths found once. The time point was: cycle 4 day 1 (C4D1), after more than five weeks of nivolumab. Every one of the patients relapsed after autologous stem cell transplantation (brentuximab vedotin exposure was variable). V shed 4 bases, J shed 5 bases, and the junction held 8 bases outside the gene matches. This CDR3 spans 15 amino acids. Per germline, CDR1 SGDLS and CDR2 YYNGEE. The TCR originated in a human donor with classical Hodgkin lymphoma. The chain is built from TRBV9 and TRBJ1-1; TRBD1 aligns across 10 bases. The specimen was peripheral blood mononuclear cells (PBMCs), collected before the fourth cycle of nivolumab. Here the CDR3 reads CASSSRQGATTEAFF. Written as DNA, the CDR3 is TGTGCCAGCAGCTCAAGACAGGGGGCTACGACTGAAGCTTTCTTT.